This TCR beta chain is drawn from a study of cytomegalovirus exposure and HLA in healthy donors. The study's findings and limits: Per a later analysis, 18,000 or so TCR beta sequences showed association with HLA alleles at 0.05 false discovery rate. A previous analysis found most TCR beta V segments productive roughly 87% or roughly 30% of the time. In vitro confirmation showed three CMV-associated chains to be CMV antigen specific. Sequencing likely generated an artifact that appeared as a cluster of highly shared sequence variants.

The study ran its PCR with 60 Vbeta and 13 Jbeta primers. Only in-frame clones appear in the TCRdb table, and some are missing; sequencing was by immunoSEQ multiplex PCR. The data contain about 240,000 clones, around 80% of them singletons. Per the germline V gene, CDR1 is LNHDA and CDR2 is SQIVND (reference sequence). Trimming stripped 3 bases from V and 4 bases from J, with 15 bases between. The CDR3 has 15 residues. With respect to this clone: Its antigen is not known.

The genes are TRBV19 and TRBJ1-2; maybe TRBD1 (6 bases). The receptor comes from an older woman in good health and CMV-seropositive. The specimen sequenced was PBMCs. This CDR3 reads CASSIGRGRGYGYTF. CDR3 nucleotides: TGTGCCAGTAGTATCGGCAGGGGCAGGGGCTATGGCTACACCTTC.